The 26 T cell receptor beta chains below were found in one sample sequenced in a study of vaccination and CD4 T cells after COVID-19. These TCRs' antigens remain unknown. This sample's treatment: roughly nine-day PBMC culture with coronavirus spike peptide pools or control peptides (ViraFEST assay). CD4+ T cells that had been cultured provided DNA sequenced with the Oncomine TCR Beta short-read assay. TCRdb re-called the PCR reads through MiXCR, storing one row per CDR3 protein. The repertoire includes 10,000 to 14,000 distinct CDR3 sequences, less than 70% of them detected once, and 20% to 30% sits in the top ten. The sample here was CD4+ T cells from blood, cultured in vitro, taken before SARS-CoV-2 vaccination. These receptors all come from a human donor who had recovered from COVID-19.

The chain couples TRBV5-1 to TRBJ2-4; TRBD2 aligns across 10 bases. Germline V gene data show CDR1 as SGHRS and CDR2 as YFSETQ. Trimming at V came to 4 bases and at J to 0 bases, leaving 7 bases not matched to a gene. The CDR3 sequence is 17 residues long. The CDR3 here is CASSPETSGLAKNIQYF. The CDR3 DNA is TGCGCCAGCAGCCCGGAGACTAGCGGGCTAGCCAAAAACATTCAGTACTTC.

The CDR3: CASSRSGQQYAEAFF. DNA of the CDR3: TGTGCCAGTAGTAGATCGGGACAGCAATACGCTGAAGCTTTCTTT. The V and J genes are TRBV19 and TRBJ1-1, with TRBD1 matching 7 bases. This CDR3 contains 15 residues. In germline, CDR1 is LNHDA, CDR2 SQIVND (reference sequence). The ends lost 4 bases at V and 6 bases at J; junction bases unmatched: 11.

This clonotype occurred a few times. The chain carries TRBV6-1 and TRBJ1-3; 9 nucleotides line up with TRBD1. With V trimmed by 6 bases and J by 7 bases, 10 bases remained unmatched. This CDR3 is built from 15 residues. From germline, CDR1 is MNHNS and CDR2 SASEGT. The CDR3 reads CASRRGQGEVNTIYF. CDR3 bases: TGTGCCAGCAGAAGGGGACAGGGCGAGGTTAACACCATATATTTT.

The rearrangement links TRBV20-1 to TRBJ2-5; D assignment may be TRBD1 or TRBD2 (5 bases each). The CDR3 has 13 amino acids. V was pared by 4 bases and J by 5 bases, with 14 bases between. The V gene's germline CDR1 is DFQATT and CDR2 SNEGSKA (reference sequence). CDR3 sequence: CSATSGWGETQYF. The CDR3 nucleotides read TGCAGTGCTACTTCGGGGTGGGGGGAGACCCAGTACTTC.

This chain uses TRBV6-5 with TRBJ2-5, with TRBD2 as a possible D gene (6 bases). Trimming stripped 0 bases from V and 5 bases from J, with 10 bases between. The length of the CDR3 is 14 residues. CDR1 and CDR2 (germline): MNHEY, SVGAGI. DNA for the CDR3: TGTGCCAGCAGTTACTCCCGGGCGGGGGAGACCCAGTACTTC. This sequence encodes CASSYSRAGETQYF.

The chain is built from TRBV6-1 and TRBJ2-1; D might be TRBD1 (6 bases). V lost 2 bases and J lost 0, with 8 bases in between. The germline V gene has CDR1 MNHNS and CDR2 SASEGT. The CDR3 consists of 15 residues. CDR3 protein: CASSEQGPSYNEQFF. The CDR3 DNA sequence: TGTGCCAGCAGTGAACAGGGGCCCTCCTACAATGAGCAGTTCTTC.

V usage is TRBV20-1 and J usage is TRBJ2-3, with D tentatively TRBD2 (6 bases). Germline assignment: CDR1 DFQATT and CDR2 SNEGSKA (reference sequence). With 4 bases removed from V and 1 base from J, the gap between germline ends came to 15 bases. This CDR3 is 15 amino acids long. DNA for the CDR3: TGCAGTGCTAACCACCGGGAGTTGGGCACAGATACGCAGTATTTT. Translation gives CSANHRELGTDTQYF.

The chain recombines TRBV6-2 or TRBV6-3 with TRBJ2-3; D not certain. Trimming shortened V by 2 bases and J by 1 base, and 10 bases separated the two germline ends. Looked up from germline, CDR1 is MNHEY and CDR2 is SVGEGT. The CDR3 consists of 15 residues. CDR3 in amino acids: CASSYSFVRTDTQYF. The CDR3 bases are TGTGCCAGCAGTTACAGTTTTGTGCGCACAGATACGCAGTATTTT.

The chain employs TRBV4-1 and TRBJ1-1; D is uncertain. CDR1 and CDR2 from the germline V gene are MGHRA and YSYEKL. The CDR3 covers 15 residues. Trimming removed 3 bases at V and 1 base at J, with 12 bases between. CDR3 DNA sequence: TGCGCCAGCAGCCAGAGGGTCATCGAGAACACTGAAGCTTTCTTT. Its protein product is CASSQRVIENTEAFF.

The genes are TRBV28 and TRBJ2-3; 7 bases align to TRBD1. J lost 7 bases, V lost 4 bases, and 5 bases had no gene match. Germline V gene sequence: CDR1 MDHEN, CDR2 SYDVKM. The CDR3 sequence is 13 residues long. This chain's CDR3 is CASSSRQGHTQYF. CDR3 nucleotide sequence: TGTGCCAGCAGTTCACGACAGGGCCATACGCAGTATTTT.

This clonotype was seen only once. The chain couples TRBV20-1 to TRBJ2-1, with 7 bases lining up with TRBD2. V was pared by 0 bases and J by 5 bases, with 16 bases of the junction left unmatched. This CDR3 is 18 amino acids long. Per the germline V gene, CDR1 is DFQATT and CDR2 is SNEGSKA (reference sequence). The CDR3 here is CSAREAGAADRKDNEQFF. Here the CDR3 DNA reads TGCAGTGCTAGAGAGGCGGGAGCGGCGGACCGAAAGGACAATGAGCAGTTCTTC.

The DNA of the CDR3 is TGTGCCAGCAGCTGGATTTACCGGACAGGGGCTAGCAATCAGCCCCAGCATTTT. Amino acids: CASSWIYRTGASNQPQHF. The chain carries TRBV5-5 and TRBJ1-5; 9 bases line up with TRBD1. Germline V gene data show CDR1 as SGHKS and CDR2 as YYEKEE (reference sequence). The CDR3 has 18 residues. V was pared by 3 bases and J by 0 bases, with 10 bases of the junction left unmatched.

The CDR3 sequence is CSALNHGLGGETQYF. In nucleotides, the CDR3 is TGCAGTGCCCTCAATCACGGCCTAGGGGGAGAGACCCAGTACTTC. The V and J genes are TRBV20-1 and TRBJ2-5; D perhaps matches TRBD1 (6 bases). Trimming left V 6 bases short and J 4 bases short, with 21 bases between. This CDR3 spans 15 amino acids. The germline V gene encodes CDR1 DFQATT and CDR2 SNEGSKA (reference sequence).

J is TRBJ2-5 and V is TRBV20-1, with TRBD2 matching over 10 bases. In germline, CDR1 is DFQATT, CDR2 SNEGSKA (reference sequence). V lost 2 bases, J lost 1 base, and 7 bases stayed unmatched. The CDR3 spans 16 residues. The CDR3 DNA follows: TGCAGTGCTAGAAGGGGGACTAGCGCATCCCAAGAGACCCAGTACTTC. Protein: CSARRGTSASQETQYF.

The chain links TRBV20-1 to TRBJ2-7; D uncertain. The V end lost 4 bases, the J end lost 2 bases, and 9 bases lay between the germline ends. CDR1 is DFQATT, CDR2 SNEGSKA, per germline (reference sequence). The CDR3 is 12 residues long. The CDR3 coding sequence is TGCAGTGCTATTCCCGAAACCTACGAGCAGTACTTC. Translation: CSAIPETYEQYF.

CDR3 region: CASREGQPFADTQYF. In DNA, the CDR3 is TGTGCCAGCAGAGAGGGGCAGCCTTTTGCAGATACGCAGTATTTT. The chain has TRBV6-1 and TRBJ2-3; either TRBD1 or TRBD2 may supply D (5 bases each). This CDR3 has 15 residues. V dropped 6 bases and J dropped 4 bases, with 17 bases sitting between them. From germline, CDR1 is MNHNS and CDR2 SASEGT.

The chain employs TRBV27 and TRBJ1-5; 8 bases match TRBD1. This CDR3 has 14 amino acids. The germline V gene encodes CDR1 MNHEY and CDR2 SMNVEV (reference sequence). Unmatched junction bases numbered 3, after V lost 5 bases and J lost 3 bases. CDR3 sequence: CASSRTGNNQPQHF. For the CDR3, the DNA is TGTGCCAGCAGTCGGACAGGGAACAATCAGCCCCAGCATTTT.

The chain joins TRBV2 to TRBJ1-3; TRBD1 matches 7 bases. CDR3 length: 15 residues. V lost 5 bases, J lost 4 bases, and 8 bases stayed unmatched. The germline V gene encodes CDR1 SNHLY and CDR2 FYNNEI. The CDR3 loop is CASSRDRIKGNTIYF. The DNA for the CDR3 is TGTGCCAGCAGTCGGGACAGAATTAAAGGAAACACCATATATTTT.

V and J are TRBV6-1 and TRBJ1-3; D is unclear. Germline CDR1 and CDR2: MNHNS and SASEGT. This CDR3 is built from 14 residues. V was pared by 5 bases and J by 0 bases, with 8 bases between. The CDR3 region has the DNA TGTGCCAGCAGTCAACCCCACTCTGGAAACACCATATATTTT. It codes for CASSQPHSGNTIYF.

This clonotype was observed once. The V gene is TRBV19, the J gene TRBJ2-3; no clear D. The CDR3 length is 15 residues. V lost 5 bases and J 3 bases, leaving 15 bases between the germline ends. Germline V CDR1 and CDR2: LNHDA, SQIVND (reference sequence). CDR3 loop: CASSERHRATDTQYF. The CDR3 DNA reads as TGTGCCAGTAGTGAACGGCACCGCGCAACAGATACGCAGTATTTT.

This clonotype was seen only a few times. The chain uses TRBV20-1 and TRBJ1-5, with 10 positions matching TRBD1. This CDR3 is built from 14 residues. The germline V gene has CDR1 DFQATT and CDR2 SNEGSKA (reference sequence). V was pared by 0 bases and J by 6 bases, with 2 bases of the junction left unmatched. CDR3 loop: CSAREGQGFQPQHF. CDR3 DNA: TGCAGTGCTAGAGAGGGACAGGGGTTTCAGCCCCAGCATTTT.

The V and J genes are TRBV20-1 and TRBJ1-1; D possibly corresponds to TRBD1 (5 bases). V lost 5 bases and J 4 bases, leaving 11 bases between the germline ends. The CDR3 sequence is 12 residues long. Germline values: CDR1 DFQATT, CDR2 SNEGSKA (reference sequence). The CDR3 reads CSAVQRGTEAFF. Here the CDR3 DNA reads TGCAGTGCTGTACAGAGGGGCACTGAAGCTTTCTTT.

The chain combines TRBV6-5 with TRBJ1-6; D gene uncertain. The CDR3 spans 16 residues. The germline gives CDR1 MNHEY, CDR2 SVGAGI. The germline V and J ends were trimmed by 4 bases and 0 bases, with 10 bases remaining between them. DNA for the CDR3: TGTGCCAGCAGTTCTAGAAGGATCTCCTATAATTCACCCCTCCACTTT. Translated: CASSSRRISYNSPLHF.

The chain has TRBV19 and TRBJ1-1, with 9 bases aligning to TRBD1. V lost 4 bases, J lost 6 bases, and 6 bases stayed unmatched. The CDR3 is 14 residues long. The germline V gene encodes CDR1 LNHDA and CDR2 SQIVND (reference sequence). This chain's CDR3 is CASSRGQGTAEAFF. CDR3 nucleotide sequence: TGTGCCAGTAGTAGGGGACAGGGTACTGCTGAAGCTTTCTTT.

The rearrangement links TRBV28 to TRBJ1-1; no firm D call. The CDR3 covers 11 residues. V was trimmed by 6 bases and J by 4 bases, leaving 6 bases between them. CDR1 and CDR2 (germline): MDHEN, SYDVKM. This CDR3 is CASSTFTEAFF. For the CDR3, the DNA is TGTGCCAGCAGCACTTTCACTGAAGCTTTCTTT.

The V call is TRBV19, the J call TRBJ1-5; no reliable D call. The CDR3 contains 11 residues. CDR1 and CDR2 from the germline V gene are LNHDA and SQIVND (reference sequence). The ends were cut back, 4 bases at V and 9 bases at J, with 7 bases in the middle. CDR3 loop: CASSTSGPQHF. Written as DNA, the CDR3 is TGTGCCAGTAGTACTAGTGGGCCCCAGCATTTT.